These 3 T cell receptor beta chains were sequenced from one sample in a study of shared clonotypes between healthy human individuals. Some clones are missing from TCRdb's copy, which holds only in-frame ones; the method was immunoSEQ multiplex PCR. In the table there are roughly 1,500,000 clones, roughly 98% of which are singletons. Sequences were obtained from naive CD4+ T cells sorted from blood. The subset was: CD45RA+ positively selected. Every receptor here comes from a man aged 25 to 45 in good health.

This rearrangement joins TRBV10-2 to TRBJ1-2; D gene ambiguous. V lost 3 bases, J lost 6 bases, and 11 bases lay in between. The V gene's germline CDR1 is WSHSY and CDR2 SAAADI. The CDR3 loop spans 13 amino acids. In nucleotides, the CDR3 is TGCGCCAGCAGTGATTGGGTTAGGGATGGCTACACCTTC. It codes for CASSDWVRDGYTF.

The CDR3 coding sequence is TGTGCCAGCAGTAGGGTAGCCACTGCCAGGACCGAGCAGTACTTC. Protein: CASSRVATARTEQYF. V and J are TRBV28 and TRBJ2-7, with D hard to call. The CDR3 totals 15 residues. Germline V CDR1 and CDR2: MDHEN, SYDVKM. V shed 5 bases and J shed 6 bases, with 20 bases lying between them.

The chain uses TRBV7-2 and TRBJ1-5; D not resolved. Germline V gene lookup returns CDR1 SGHTA and CDR2 FQGNSA. The CDR3 extends over 13 amino acids. Trimming took 5 bases from V and 4 from J, leaving 9 bases between them. The CDR3 DNA follows: TGTGCCAGCAGCCCAAACATGAATCAGCCCCAGCATTTT. Encoded protein: CASSPNMNQPQHF.